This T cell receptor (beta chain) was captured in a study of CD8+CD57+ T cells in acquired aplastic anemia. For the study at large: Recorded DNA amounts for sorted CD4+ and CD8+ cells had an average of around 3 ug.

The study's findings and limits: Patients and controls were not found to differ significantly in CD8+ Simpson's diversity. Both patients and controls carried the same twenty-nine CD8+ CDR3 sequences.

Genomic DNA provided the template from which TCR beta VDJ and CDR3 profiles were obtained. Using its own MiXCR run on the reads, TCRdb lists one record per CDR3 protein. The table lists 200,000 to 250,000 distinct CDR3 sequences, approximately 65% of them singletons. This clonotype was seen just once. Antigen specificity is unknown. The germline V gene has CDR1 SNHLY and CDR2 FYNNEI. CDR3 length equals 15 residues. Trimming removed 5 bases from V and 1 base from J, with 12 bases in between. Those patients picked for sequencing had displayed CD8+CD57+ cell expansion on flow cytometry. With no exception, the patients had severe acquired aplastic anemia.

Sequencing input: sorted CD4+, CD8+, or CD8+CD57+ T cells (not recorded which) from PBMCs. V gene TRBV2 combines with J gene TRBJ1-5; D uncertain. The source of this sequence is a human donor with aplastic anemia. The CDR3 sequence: CASSRASRSNQPQHF. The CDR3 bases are TGTGCCAGCAGTCGGGCCAGCAGAAGCAATCAGCCCCAGCATTTT.